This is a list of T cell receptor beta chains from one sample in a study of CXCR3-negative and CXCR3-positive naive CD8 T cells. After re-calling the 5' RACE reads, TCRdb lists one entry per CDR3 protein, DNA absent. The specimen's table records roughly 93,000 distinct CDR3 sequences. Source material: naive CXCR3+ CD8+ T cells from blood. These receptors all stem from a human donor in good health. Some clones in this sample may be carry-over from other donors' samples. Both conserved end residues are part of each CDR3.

CDR3: CASSPRGGPNSPLHF
V: TRBV7-3
J: TRBJ1-6

CDR3: CASRIPGGISYNEQFF
V: TRBV28
J: TRBJ2-1

CDR3: CSVDGRATGGANVLTF
V: TRBV29-1
J: TRBJ2-6

CDR3: CASSSPPTGDGTIYF
V: TRBV7-6
J: TRBJ1-3

CDR3: CASSQTALEQFF
V: TRBV18
J: TRBJ2-1

CDR3: CASSQEKVGTVLNTGELFF
V: TRBV4-1
J: TRBJ2-2

CDR3: CSSSEALSSYNEQFF
V: TRBV2
J: TRBJ2-1

CDR3: CSARDRSGVIGNTIYF
V: TRBV20-1
J: TRBJ1-3

CDR3: CASSPNRDSTGELFF
V: TRBV7-8
J: TRBJ2-2

CDR3: CASRGGSTDTQYF
V: TRBV7-9
J: TRBJ2-3

CDR3: CSANLLSRDTQYF
V: TRBV29-1
J: TRBJ2-3

CDR3: CSFRLAGRNEQFF
V: TRBV29-1
J: TRBJ2-1

CDR3: CASSEVVRAYEQYF
V: TRBV6-1
J: TRBJ2-7

CDR3: CASRLSEKYSYISPLHF
V: TRBV28
J: TRBJ1-6

CDR3: CASSYSDKNEQFF
V: TRBV6-2/TRBV6-3
J: TRBJ2-1

CDR3: CASSGGDTEAFF
V: TRBV12-3/TRBV12-4
J: TRBJ1-1

CDR3: CSANQGQVSGANVLTF
V: TRBV20-1
J: TRBJ2-6

CDR3: CASSGSWTTVVDTQYF
V: TRBV5-1
J: TRBJ2-3

CDR3: CAGSGGSSYEQYF
V: TRBV2
J: TRBJ2-7

CDR3: CASSQDVSGGLYNEQFF
V: TRBV4-3
J: TRBJ2-1

CDR3: CASRDIAGGSTDTQYF
V: TRBV7-8
J: TRBJ2-3

CDR3: CASSNAGTSGTTPYEQYF
V: TRBV6-2/TRBV6-3
J: TRBJ2-7

CDR3: CASSLMGPLTYNEQFF
V: TRBV7-9
J: TRBJ2-1

CDR3: CSVVGGDANVLTF
V: TRBV29-1
J: TRBJ2-6

CDR3: CASSLTLSGTSNEQYF
V: TRBV7-2
J: TRBJ2-7

CDR3: CASSAGQGGYEQYF
V: TRBV11-2
J: TRBJ2-7

CDR3: CASSYSAGGFEQFF
V: TRBV6-6
J: TRBJ2-1

CDR3: CSAVRGYNNEQFF
V: TRBV20-1
J: TRBJ2-1

CDR3: CSARGHVARFNTEAFF
V: TRBV20-1
J: TRBJ1-1

CDR3: CASSGNYGYTF
V: TRBV25-1
J: TRBJ1-2

CDR3: CASSFSGGSSYEQYF
V: TRBV7-2
J: TRBJ2-7

CDR3: CASSETGGFNEQFF
V: TRBV19
J: TRBJ2-1

CDR3: CASSWYPDYNEQFF
V: TRBV27
J: TRBJ2-1

CDR3: CASSFLQGSYNEQFF
V: TRBV7-9
J: TRBJ2-1

CDR3: CSVSGADISYEQYF
V: TRBV29-1
J: TRBJ2-7

CDR3: CASSPVWTSGGGSGSTDTQYF
V: TRBV3-1
J: TRBJ2-3